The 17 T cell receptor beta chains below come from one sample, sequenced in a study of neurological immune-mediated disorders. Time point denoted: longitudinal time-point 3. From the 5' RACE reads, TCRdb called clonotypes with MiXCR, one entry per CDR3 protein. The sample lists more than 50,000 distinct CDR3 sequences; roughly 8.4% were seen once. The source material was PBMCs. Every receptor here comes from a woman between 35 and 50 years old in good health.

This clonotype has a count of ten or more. CDR3 sequence (DNA): TGTGCCAGCAGCCCTCGTTCGGCTAATGAAAAACTGTTTTTT. Translation gives CASSPRSANEKLFF. This chain links TRBV7-2 with TRBJ1-4; D gene uncertain. The CDR3 is made up of 14 amino acids. Germline CDR1 and CDR2: SGHTA and FQGNSA. Trimming left V 5 bases short and J 3 bases short, with 10 bases between.

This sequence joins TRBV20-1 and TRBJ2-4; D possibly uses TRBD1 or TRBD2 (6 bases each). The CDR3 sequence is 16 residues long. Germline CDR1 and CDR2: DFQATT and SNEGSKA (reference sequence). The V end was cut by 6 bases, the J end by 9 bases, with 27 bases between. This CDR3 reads CSAAGGGGTSGTIQYF. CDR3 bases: TGCAGTGCCGCAGGTGGAGGGGGTACGAGTGGGACCATTCAGTACTTC.

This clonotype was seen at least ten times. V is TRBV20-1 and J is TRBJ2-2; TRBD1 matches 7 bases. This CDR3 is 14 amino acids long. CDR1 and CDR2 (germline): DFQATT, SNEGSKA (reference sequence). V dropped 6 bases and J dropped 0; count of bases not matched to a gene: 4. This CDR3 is CSASGQPNTGELFF. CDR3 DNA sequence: TGCAGTGCCTCGGGACAGCCGAACACCGGGGAGCTGTTTTTT.

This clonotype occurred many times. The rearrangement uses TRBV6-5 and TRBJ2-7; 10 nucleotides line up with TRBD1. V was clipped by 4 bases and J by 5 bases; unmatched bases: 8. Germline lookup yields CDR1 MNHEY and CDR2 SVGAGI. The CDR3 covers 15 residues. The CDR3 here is CASSFDRGRRDEQYF. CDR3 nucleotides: TGTGCCAGCAGTTTTGACAGGGGGCGGCGTGACGAGCAGTACTTC.

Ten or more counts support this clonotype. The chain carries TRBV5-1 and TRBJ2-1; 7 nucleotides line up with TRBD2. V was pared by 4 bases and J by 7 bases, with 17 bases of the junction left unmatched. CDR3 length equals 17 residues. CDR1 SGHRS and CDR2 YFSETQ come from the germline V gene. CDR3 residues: CASSPEGSGWGGNEQFF. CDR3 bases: TGCGCCAGCAGCCCCGAAGGATCGGGGTGGGGGGGGAATGAGCAGTTCTTC.

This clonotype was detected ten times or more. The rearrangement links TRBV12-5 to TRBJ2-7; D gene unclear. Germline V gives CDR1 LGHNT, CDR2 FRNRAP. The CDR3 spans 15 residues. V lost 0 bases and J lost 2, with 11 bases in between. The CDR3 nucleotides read TGTGCTAGTGGTTTGGTCGGCAGCAGCCCCTACGAGCAGTACTTC. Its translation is CASGLVGSSPYEQYF.

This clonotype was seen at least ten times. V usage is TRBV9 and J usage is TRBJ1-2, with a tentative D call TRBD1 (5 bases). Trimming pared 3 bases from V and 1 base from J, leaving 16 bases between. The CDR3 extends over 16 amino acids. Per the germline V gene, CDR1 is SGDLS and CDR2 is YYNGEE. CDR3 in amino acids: CASSAGNPGVNYGYTF. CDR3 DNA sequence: TGTGCCAGCAGCGCCGGGAACCCGGGGGTTAACTATGGCTACACCTTC.

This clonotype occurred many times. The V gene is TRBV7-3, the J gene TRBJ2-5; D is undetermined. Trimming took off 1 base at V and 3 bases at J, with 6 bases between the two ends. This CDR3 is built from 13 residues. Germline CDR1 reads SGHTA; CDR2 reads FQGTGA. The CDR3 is CASSLSSEETQYF. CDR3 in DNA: TGTGCCAGCAGCTTAAGTTCGGAAGAGACCCAGTACTTC.

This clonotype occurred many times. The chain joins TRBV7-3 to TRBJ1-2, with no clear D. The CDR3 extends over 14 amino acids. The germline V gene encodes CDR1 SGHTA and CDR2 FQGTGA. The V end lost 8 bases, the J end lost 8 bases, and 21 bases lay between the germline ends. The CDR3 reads CASSIGQSVHGYTF. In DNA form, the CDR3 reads TGTGCCAGCTCCATAGGGCAGTCCGTACACGGCTACACCTTC. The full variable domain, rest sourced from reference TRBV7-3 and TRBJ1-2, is GAGVSQTPSNKVTEKGKYVELRCDPISGHTALYWYRQSLGQGPEFLIYFQGTGAADDSGLPNDRFFAVRPEGSVSTLKIQRTERGDSAVYLCASSIGQSVHGYTFGSGTRLTVV.

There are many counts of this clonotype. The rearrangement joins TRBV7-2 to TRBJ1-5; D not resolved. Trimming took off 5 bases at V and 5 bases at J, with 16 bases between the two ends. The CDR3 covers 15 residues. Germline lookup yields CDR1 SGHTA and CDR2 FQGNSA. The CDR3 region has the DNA TGTGCCAGCAGCAAAACTTACAGAGAGGATCAGCCCCAGCATTTT. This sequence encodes CASSKTYREDQPQHF.

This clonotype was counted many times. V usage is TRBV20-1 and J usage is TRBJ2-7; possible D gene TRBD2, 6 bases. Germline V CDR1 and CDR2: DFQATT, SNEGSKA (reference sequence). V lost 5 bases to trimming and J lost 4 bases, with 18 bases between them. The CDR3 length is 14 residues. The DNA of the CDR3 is TGCAGTGCTGAGCCTTCTCGCGGGGTATACGAGCAGTACTTC. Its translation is CSAEPSRGVYEQYF.

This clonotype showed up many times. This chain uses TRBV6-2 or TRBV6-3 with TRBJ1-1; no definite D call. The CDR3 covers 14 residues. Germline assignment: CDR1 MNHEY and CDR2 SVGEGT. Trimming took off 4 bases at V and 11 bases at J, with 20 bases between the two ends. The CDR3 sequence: CASSLPLGRRLAFF. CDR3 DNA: TGTGCCAGCAGTTTGCCCCTCGGAAGACGCCTGGCTTTCTTT.

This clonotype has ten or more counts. This CDR3 is CASSLNGGRNQPQHF. The CDR3, as DNA: TGTGCCAGCAGCTTAAATGGAGGGCGGAATCAGCCCCAGCATTTT. This sequence joins TRBV7-2 and TRBJ1-5, with D unclear. Deletions cut 2 bases from V and 4 bases from J, with 12 bases between. This CDR3 comprises 15 residues. Germline CDR1 SGHTA, CDR2 FQGNSA.

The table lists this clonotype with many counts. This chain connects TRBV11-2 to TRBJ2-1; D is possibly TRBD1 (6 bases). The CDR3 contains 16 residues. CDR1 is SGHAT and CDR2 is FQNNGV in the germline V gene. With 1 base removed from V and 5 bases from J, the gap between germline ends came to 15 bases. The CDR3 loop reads CASSLVPGQPNNEQFF. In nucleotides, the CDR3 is TGTGCCAGCAGCTTAGTTCCAGGACAGCCCAACAATGAGCAGTTCTTC.

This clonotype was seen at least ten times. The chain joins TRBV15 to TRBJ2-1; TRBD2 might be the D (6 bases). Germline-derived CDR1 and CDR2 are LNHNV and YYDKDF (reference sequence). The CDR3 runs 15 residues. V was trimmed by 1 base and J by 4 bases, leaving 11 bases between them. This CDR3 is CATSRGGTSYNEQFF. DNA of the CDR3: TGTGCCACCAGCAGAGGTGGGACTTCATACAATGAGCAGTTCTTC. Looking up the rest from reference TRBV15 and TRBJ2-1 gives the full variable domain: DAMVIQNPRYQVTQFGKPVTLSCSQTLNHNVMYWYQQKSSQAPKLLFHYYDKDFNNEADTPDNFQSRRPNTSFCFLDIRSPGLGDTAMYLCATSRGGTSYNEQFFGPGTRLTVL.

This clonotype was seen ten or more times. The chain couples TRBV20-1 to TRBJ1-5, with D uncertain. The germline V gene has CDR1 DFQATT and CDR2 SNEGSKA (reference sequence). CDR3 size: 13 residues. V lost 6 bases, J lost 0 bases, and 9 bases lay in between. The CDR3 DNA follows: TGCAGTGCCGCAGGCCATAGCAATCAGCCCCAGCATTTT. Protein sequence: CSAAGHSNQPQHF.

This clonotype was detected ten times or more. DNA for the CDR3: TGCATCACCGGGGGGCGCGGGGGGCTCGGCTACACCTTC. Translating gives CITGGRGGLGYTF. V is TRBV29-1 and J is TRBJ1-2, with D possibly matching TRBD1 (6 bases). The germline V gene has CDR1 SQVTM and CDR2 ANQGSEA. The CDR3 sequence is 13 residues long.